This T cell receptor beta chain appears in the sequencing data of a study of blood T cells in healthy people across ages. As regards this clonotype: As yet, its antigen is unknown.

Broader study findings: Significant beta diversity loss was already apparent by age around 36, declining roughly linearly. A greater number of naive CD4+ cells and higher diversity distinguished long-lived donors from aged donors. Investigators viewed diversity estimates from one million T cells as underestimates, the study reported.

Using a J-beta primer mix together with a sample-barcoded 5' primer, a second PCR was run for roughly 6 to 12 cycles. Tagging of each cDNA molecule was performed by a template-switch adaptor with 12 random nucleotides. TCRdb ran MiXCR on the 5' RACE reads and lists one entry per CDR3 protein. The sample consists of some 800,000 distinct CDR3 sequences, approximately 44% of them appearing once. Germline V lookup: CDR1 SGHRS, CDR2 YFSETQ. The germline V and J ends were trimmed by 0 bases and 2 bases, with 12 bases remaining between them. The CDR3 runs 15 residues. The TCR was taken from a man aged 55 to 70 in good health. The chain has TRBV5-1 and TRBJ2-7; a weak D match, TRBD1 (6 bases). The sequenced sample consisted of blood. The DNA for the CDR3 is TGCGCCAGCAGCTTGGAGGGACACTTTACCTACGAGCAGTACTTC. Protein product: CASSLEGHFTYEQYF.